The entry below gives a single TCR beta chain sequence along with its context. These data are taken from a study of siplizumab effects on memory and regulatory T cells. The germline V gene has CDR1 MGHRA and CDR2 YSYEKL. The V and J ends lost 2 bases and 10 bases respectively, with 12 bases between them. The CDR3 extends over 13 amino acids. TCRdb's table, derived via immunoSEQ multiplex PCR, lists solely in-frame clones and lacks some. The profile shows tens of thousands of clones, about 93% of them singletons. The specimen sequenced was CD8+ T cells sorted from blood. The source of this sequence is a human donor in good health. The chain carries TRBV4-1 and TRBJ1-5, with unresolved D. CDR3 DNA: TGCGCCAGCAGCCAAAAGACGGGTCACCCCCAGCATTTT. It translates to CASSQKTGHPQHF.